A single sample is the source of the 15 T cell receptor beta chains below, sequenced in a study of blood T cell repertoires in COVID-19 (dated by TCRdb to about 2020). Receptor amplification or capture employed the immunoSEQ multiplex PCR assay. In TCRdb, the immuneACCESS table is reduced to in-frame sequences with V and J assigned. These tables do not hold every clone; where another copy was compared, an unresolved V gene accounts for under half, and the others remain unexplained. Here the sample has 350,000 or so clones; more than 90% occur a single time. Approximately 17% of the sample belongs to the ten largest clones. Sequencing was carried out using PBMCs or T cells enriched from blood (not recorded which). The receptors here all came from a woman aged 25 to 39 who had recovered from COVID-19.

V is TRBV6-5 and J is TRBJ2-7; tentative D call: TRBD2 (5 bases). The V end lost 0 bases, the J end lost 3 bases, and 12 bases lay between the germline ends. The CDR3 spans 15 residues. From germline, CDR1 is MNHEY and CDR2 SVGAGI. The DNA for the CDR3 is TGTGCCAGCAGTTACTCAGGGAGTCCCCACTACGAGCAGTACTTC. The encoded protein is CASSYSGSPHYEQYF.

This chain connects TRBV19 to TRBJ2-7; 7 bases align to TRBD1. V trimming: 6 bases; J trimming: 1 base; junction bases outside the gene matches: 3. Germline CDR1 reads LNHDA; CDR2 reads SQIVND (reference sequence). The CDR3 covers 13 residues. DNA for the CDR3: TGTGCCAGTAGGGACAGGCTTTCCTACGAGCAGTACTTC. Its translation: CASRDRLSYEQYF.

About this clone itself: The sample has other DNA sequences that encode this CDR3 too. V and J are TRBV18 and TRBJ2-5; no clear D gene. Germline V gene sequence: CDR1 KGHSH, CDR2 LQKENI. CDR3 length: 13 amino acids. Trimming cost V 2 bases and J 2 bases, with 6 bases left between them. CDR3 region: CASSPGAQETQYF. The CDR3 DNA sequence: TGTGCCAGCTCACCAGGAGCGCAAGAGACCCAGTACTTC.

The CDR3 region is CASSLQGTEETQYF. The CDR3 DNA is TGCGCCAGCAGCTTACAGGGGACAGAAGAGACCCAGTACTTC. The chain recombines TRBV5-1 with TRBJ2-5, with 7 bases that match TRBD1. Looked up from germline, CDR1 is SGHRS and CDR2 is YFSETQ. The CDR3 has 14 amino acids. Trimming took 2 bases from V and 3 from J; bases not matched to a gene: 4.

The chain combines TRBV6-2 or TRBV6-3 with TRBJ2-7, with 7 bases matching TRBD1. The germline gives CDR1 MNHEY, CDR2 SVGEGT. The CDR3 sequence is 14 residues long. The ends lost 2 bases at V and 7 bases at J; junction bases unmatched: 8. CDR3 nucleotides: TGTGCCAGCAGTTACCTGACAGGGTCTAGGGAGCAGTACTTC. Protein sequence: CASSYLTGSREQYF.

V is TRBV20-1 and J is TRBJ1-1, with D possibly being TRBD1 (5 bases). Germline assignment: CDR1 DFQATT and CDR2 SNEGSKA (reference sequence). The CDR3 totals 14 residues. Between the trimmed V and J ends, which lost 3 bases and 4 bases, there was a span of 15 bases. The CDR3 sequence is CSASAWGGSTEAFF. The DNA of the CDR3 is TGCAGTGCTAGTGCTTGGGGGGGAAGCACTGAAGCTTTCTTT.

V and J are TRBV24-1 and TRBJ2-2; no definite D call. The CDR3 runs 13 residues. Germline CDR1 KGHDR, CDR2 SFDVKD. The ends were cut back, 0 bases at V and 7 bases at J, with 5 bases in the middle. The CDR3 DNA follows: TGTGCCACCAGTGATTTGCTTGTCGGGGAGCTGTTTTTT. Translating it yields CATSDLLVGELFF.

The chain combines TRBV5-1 with TRBJ1-3, with 9 bases lining up with TRBD1. Germline V CDR1 and CDR2: SGHRS, YFSETQ. Trimming at V came to 0 bases and at J to 0 bases, leaving 4 bases not matched to a gene. The length of the CDR3 is 17 residues. CDR3 residues: CASSLGTGASSGNTIYF. The CDR3 nucleotides are TGCGCCAGCAGCTTGGGGACAGGGGCCAGCTCTGGAAACACCATATATTTT.

This clone was seen a few times. This sequence joins TRBV6-5 and TRBJ2-1, with a tentative D call TRBD2 (6 bases). From germline, CDR1 is MNHEY and CDR2 SVGAGI. V gave up 0 bases and J gave up 4 bases, with 10 bases separating them. CDR3 length: 15 amino acids. The CDR3 region is CASSYSGSVYNEQFF. The CDR3 DNA sequence: TGTGCCAGCAGTTACTCCGGGAGTGTGTACAATGAGCAGTTCTTC.

The rearrangement uses TRBV28 and TRBJ1-3; 7 positions agree with TRBD1. The CDR3 covers 16 residues. Germline values: CDR1 MDHEN, CDR2 SYDVKM. V gave up 10 bases and J gave up 4 bases; unmatched junction bases: 16. As DNA, the CDR3 is TGTGCCACCCAGCCTCGAGGGGCAGGGGGAGGAAACACCATATATTTT. It encodes CATQPRGAGGGNTIYF. The complete variable domain, with remaining parts taken from reference TRBV28 and TRBJ1-3, reads DVKVTQSSRYLVKRTGEKVFLECVQDMDHENMFWYRQDPGLGLRLIYFSYDVKMKEKGDIPEGYSVSREKKERFSLILESASTNQTSMYLCATQPRGAGGGNTIYFGEGSWLTVV.

The V and J genes are TRBV28 and TRBJ2-7, with 8 bases matching TRBD1. The CDR3 consists of 17 residues. V dropped 5 bases and J dropped 1; count of bases not matched to a gene: 13. The germline V gene has CDR1 MDHEN and CDR2 SYDVKM. The chain's CDR3 is CASSEPRTGIVSYEQYF. The CDR3 DNA follows: TGTGCCAGCAGTGAACCGAGGACAGGGATCGTTTCCTACGAGCAGTACTTC.

The chain has TRBV6-5 and TRBJ2-7; the D is unclear. The CDR3 consists of 13 residues. In germline, CDR1 is MNHEY, CDR2 SVGAGI. Trimming took off 2 bases at V and 3 bases at J, with 8 bases between the two ends. The CDR3 sequence is CASSYGDGYEQYF. CDR3 coding DNA: TGTGCCAGCAGTTACGGAGACGGCTACGAGCAGTACTTC.

The rearrangement joins TRBV7-9 to TRBJ1-1, with D possibly being TRBD1 (5 bases). The CDR3 has 13 amino acids. Trimming stripped 6 bases from V and 2 bases from J, with 10 bases between. CDR1 and CDR2 (germline): SEHNR, FQNEAQ (reference sequence). This chain's CDR3 is CASRWGGNTEAFF. Written as DNA, the CDR3 is TGTGCCAGCAGGTGGGGGGGTAACACTGAAGCTTTCTTT.

This chain links TRBV19 with TRBJ1-1; maybe TRBD1 (6 bases). Deletions cut 3 bases from V and 8 bases from J, with 10 bases between. This CDR3 region has 12 residues. CDR1 and CDR2 from the germline V gene are LNHDA and SQIVND (reference sequence). In nucleotides, the CDR3 is TGTGCCAGTAGTATGGTAACAGGGGAAGCTTTCTTT. This gives the protein CASSMVTGEAFF.

The chain has TRBV18 and TRBJ2-2; D ambiguous. CDR3 size: 13 residues. CDR1 is KGHSH and CDR2 is LQKENI in the germline V gene. Trimming removed 0 bases at V and 4 bases at J, with 3 bases between. The chain's CDR3 is CASSPPSTGELFF. The CDR3 nucleotides are TGTGCCAGCTCACCACCTAGCACCGGGGAGCTGTTTTTT.